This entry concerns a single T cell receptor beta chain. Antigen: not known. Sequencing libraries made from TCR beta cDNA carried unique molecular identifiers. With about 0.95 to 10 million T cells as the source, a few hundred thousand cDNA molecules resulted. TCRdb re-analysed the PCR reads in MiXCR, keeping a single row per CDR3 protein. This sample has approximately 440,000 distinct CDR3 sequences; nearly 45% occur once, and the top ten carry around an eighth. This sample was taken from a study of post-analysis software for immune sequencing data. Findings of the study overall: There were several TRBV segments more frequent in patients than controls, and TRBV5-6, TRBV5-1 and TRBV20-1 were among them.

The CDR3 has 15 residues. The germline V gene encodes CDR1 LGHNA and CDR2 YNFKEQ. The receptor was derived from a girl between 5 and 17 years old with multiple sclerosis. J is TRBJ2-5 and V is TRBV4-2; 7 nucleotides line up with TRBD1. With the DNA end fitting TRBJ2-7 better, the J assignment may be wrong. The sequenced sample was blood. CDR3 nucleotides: TGTGCCAGCAGCCGGGACAGAGCTACCACGTACGAGCAGTACTTC. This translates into CASSRDRATTYEQYF.